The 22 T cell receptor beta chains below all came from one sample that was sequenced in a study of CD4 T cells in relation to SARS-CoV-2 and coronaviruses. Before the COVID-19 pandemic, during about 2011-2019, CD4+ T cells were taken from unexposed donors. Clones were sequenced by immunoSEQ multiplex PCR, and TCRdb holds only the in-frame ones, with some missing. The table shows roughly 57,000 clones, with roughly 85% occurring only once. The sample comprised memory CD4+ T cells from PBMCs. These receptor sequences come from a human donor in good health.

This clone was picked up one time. CDR3 loop: CASRGTGGHTEAFF. The CDR3 DNA sequence: TGTGCCAGTAGGGGGACGGGCGGGCACACTGAAGCTTTCTTT. The chain carries TRBV19 and TRBJ1-1; D is possibly TRBD1 (5 bases). Between the trimmed V and J ends, which lost 6 bases and 3 bases, there was a span of 14 bases. Germline loops: CDR1 LNHDA, CDR2 SQIVND (reference sequence). The CDR3 consists of 14 residues.

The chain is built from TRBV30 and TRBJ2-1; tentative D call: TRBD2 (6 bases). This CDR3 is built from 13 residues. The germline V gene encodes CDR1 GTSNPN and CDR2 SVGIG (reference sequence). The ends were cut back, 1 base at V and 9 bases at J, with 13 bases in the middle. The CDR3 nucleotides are TGTGCCTGGAGTGACGGAGGGTTAGTTGAGCAGTTCTTC. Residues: CAWSDGGLVEQFF.

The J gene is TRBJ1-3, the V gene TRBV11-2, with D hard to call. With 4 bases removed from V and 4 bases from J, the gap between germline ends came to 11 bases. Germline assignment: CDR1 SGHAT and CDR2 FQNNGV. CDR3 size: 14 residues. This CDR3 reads CASSYDLRGNTIYF. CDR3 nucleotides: TGTGCCAGCAGCTACGACTTAAGAGGAAACACCATATATTTT.

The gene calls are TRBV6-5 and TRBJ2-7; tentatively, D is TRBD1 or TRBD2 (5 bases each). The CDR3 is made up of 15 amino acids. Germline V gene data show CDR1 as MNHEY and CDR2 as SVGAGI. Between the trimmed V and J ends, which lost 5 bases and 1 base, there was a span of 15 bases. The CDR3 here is CASSNPGTASYEQYF. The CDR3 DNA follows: TGTGCCAGCAGTAACCCGGGGACGGCGTCCTACGAGCAGTACTTC.

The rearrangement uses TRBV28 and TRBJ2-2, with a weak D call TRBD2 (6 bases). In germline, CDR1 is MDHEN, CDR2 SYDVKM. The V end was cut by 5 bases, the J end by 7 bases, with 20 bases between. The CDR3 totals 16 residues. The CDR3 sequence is CASSLSGVASIGELFF. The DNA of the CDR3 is TGTGCCAGCAGTCTCTCGGGGGTAGCGAGCATCGGGGAGCTGTTTTTT.

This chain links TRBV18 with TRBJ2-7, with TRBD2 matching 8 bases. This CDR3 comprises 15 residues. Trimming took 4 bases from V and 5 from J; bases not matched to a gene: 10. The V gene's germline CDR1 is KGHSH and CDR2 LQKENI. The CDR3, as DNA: TGTGCCAGCTCACAGACTAGCGCTCTCCTCGACGAGCAGTACTTC. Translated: CASSQTSALLDEQYF.

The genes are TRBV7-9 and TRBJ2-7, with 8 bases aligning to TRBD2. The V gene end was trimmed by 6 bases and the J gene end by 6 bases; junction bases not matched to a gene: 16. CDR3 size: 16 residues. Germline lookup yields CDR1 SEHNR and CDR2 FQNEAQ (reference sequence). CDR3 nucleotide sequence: TGTGCCAGCAGTATCACTAGCGGACCACCGTCCCCCGAGCAGTACTTC. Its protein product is CASSITSGPPSPEQYF. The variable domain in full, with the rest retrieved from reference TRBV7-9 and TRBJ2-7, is DTGVSQNPRHKITKRGQNVTFRCDPISEHNRLYWYRQTLGQGPEFLTYFQNEAQLEKSRLLSDRFSAERPKGSFSTLEIQRTEQGDSAMYLCASSITSGPPSPEQYFGPGTRLTVT.

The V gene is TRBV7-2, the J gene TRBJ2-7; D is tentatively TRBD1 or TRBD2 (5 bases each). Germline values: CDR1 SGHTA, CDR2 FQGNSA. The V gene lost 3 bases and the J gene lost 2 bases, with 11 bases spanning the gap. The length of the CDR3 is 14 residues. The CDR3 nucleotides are TGTGCCAGCAGCTTGCCGGGGCCCCCCTACGAGCAGTACTTC. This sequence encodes CASSLPGPPYEQYF.

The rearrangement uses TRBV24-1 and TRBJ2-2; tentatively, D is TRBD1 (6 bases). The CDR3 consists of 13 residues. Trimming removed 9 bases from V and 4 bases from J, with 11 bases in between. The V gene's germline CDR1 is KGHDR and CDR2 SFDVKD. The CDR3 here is CATRDKFTGELFF. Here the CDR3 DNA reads TGTGCCACCCGGGACAAATTCACCGGGGAGCTGTTTTTT.

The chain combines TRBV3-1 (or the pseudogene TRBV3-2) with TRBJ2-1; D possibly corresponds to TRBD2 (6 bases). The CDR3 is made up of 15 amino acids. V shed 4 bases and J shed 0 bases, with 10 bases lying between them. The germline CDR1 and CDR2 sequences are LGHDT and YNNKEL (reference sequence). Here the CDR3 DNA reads TGTGCCAGCAGCCCCCGGGAGACCTCCTACAATGAGCAGTTCTTC. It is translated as CASSPRETSYNEQFF.

The CDR3 is CASSQVSGTVEQFF. The CDR3 region has the DNA TGTGCCAGCAGCCAAGTTTCGGGGACGGTTGAGCAGTTCTTC. The gene calls are TRBV3-1 (or the pseudogene TRBV3-2) and TRBJ2-1; D tentatively fits TRBD1 or TRBD2 (5 bases each). Germline loops: CDR1 LGHDT, CDR2 YNNKEL (reference sequence). The CDR3 covers 14 residues. With 1 base removed from V and 9 bases from J, the gap between germline ends came to 13 bases.

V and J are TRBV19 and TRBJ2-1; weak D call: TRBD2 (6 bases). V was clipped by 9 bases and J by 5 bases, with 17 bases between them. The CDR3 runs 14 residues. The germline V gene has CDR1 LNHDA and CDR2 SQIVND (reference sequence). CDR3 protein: CARTRDWVNNEQFF. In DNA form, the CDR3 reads TGTGCCAGAACGAGGGACTGGGTCAACAATGAGCAGTTCTTC.

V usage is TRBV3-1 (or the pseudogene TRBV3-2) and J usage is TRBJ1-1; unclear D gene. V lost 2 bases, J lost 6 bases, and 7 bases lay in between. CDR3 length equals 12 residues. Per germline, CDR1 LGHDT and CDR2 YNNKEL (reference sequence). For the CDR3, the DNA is TGTGCCAGCAGCCAAAACGGGGCTGAAGCTTTCTTT. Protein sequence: CASSQNGAEAFF.

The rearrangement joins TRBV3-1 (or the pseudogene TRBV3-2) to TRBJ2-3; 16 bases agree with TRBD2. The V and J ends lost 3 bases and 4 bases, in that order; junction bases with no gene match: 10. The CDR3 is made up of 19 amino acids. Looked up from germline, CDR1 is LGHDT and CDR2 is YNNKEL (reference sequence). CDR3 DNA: TGTGCCAGCAGCCACGGGGGACTAGCGGGAGGGCCGGATCCAGATACGCAGTATTTT. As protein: CASSHGGLAGGPDPDTQYF.

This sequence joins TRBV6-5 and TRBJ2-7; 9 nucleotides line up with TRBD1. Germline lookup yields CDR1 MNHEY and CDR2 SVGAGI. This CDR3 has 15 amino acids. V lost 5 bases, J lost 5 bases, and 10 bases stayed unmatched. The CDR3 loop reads CASSRGGGQGNEQYF. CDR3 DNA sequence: TGTGCCAGCAGTCGCGGTGGGGGACAGGGTAACGAGCAGTACTTC.

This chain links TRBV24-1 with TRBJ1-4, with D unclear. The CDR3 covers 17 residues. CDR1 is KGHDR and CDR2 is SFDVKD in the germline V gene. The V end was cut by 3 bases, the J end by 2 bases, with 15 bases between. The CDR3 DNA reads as TGTGCCACCAGTGATATCAGCGAGATGGCGACTAATGAAAAACTGTTTTTT. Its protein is CATSDISEMATNEKLFF.

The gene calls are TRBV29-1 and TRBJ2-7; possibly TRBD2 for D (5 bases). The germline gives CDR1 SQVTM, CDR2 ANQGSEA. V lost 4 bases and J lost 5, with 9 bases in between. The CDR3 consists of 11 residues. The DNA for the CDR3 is TGCAGCGTTGCCGGGAACAACGAGCAGTACTTC. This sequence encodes CSVAGNNEQYF.

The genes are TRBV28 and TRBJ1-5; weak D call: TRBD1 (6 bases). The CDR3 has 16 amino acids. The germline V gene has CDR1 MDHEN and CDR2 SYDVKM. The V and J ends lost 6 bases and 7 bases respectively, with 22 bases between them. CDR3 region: CASSLTLLTGNQPQHF. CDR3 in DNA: TGTGCCAGCAGCCTAACCCTCCTGACAGGAAACCAGCCCCAGCATTTT.

For the CDR3, the DNA is TGTGCCAGCAGTTTAAAACCGACAGGGAAGGGCACAGATACGCAGTATTTT. As protein: CASSLKPTGKGTDTQYF. The genes are TRBV27 and TRBJ2-3, with 7 bases fitting TRBD1. This CDR3 is 17 amino acids long. Germline CDR1 is MNHEY and CDR2 is SMNVEV (reference sequence). V dropped 2 bases and J dropped 1; count of bases not matched to a gene: 9.

CDR3 amino acids: CASSPSTHNEQFF. CDR3 bases: TGTGCCAGCAGTCCCTCCACGCACAATGAGCAGTTCTTC. The rearrangement joins TRBV28 to TRBJ2-1; no reliable D call. Trimming shortened V by 5 bases and J by 5 bases, and 10 bases separated the two germline ends. Per germline, CDR1 MDHEN and CDR2 SYDVKM. This CDR3 is 13 amino acids long. Variable domain in full (rest from reference TRBV28 and TRBJ2-1): DVKVTQSSRYLVKRTGEKVFLECVQDMDHENMFWYRQDPGLGLRLIYFSYDVKMKEKGDIPEGYSVSREKKERFSLILESASTNQTSMYLCASSPSTHNEQFFGPGTRLTVL.

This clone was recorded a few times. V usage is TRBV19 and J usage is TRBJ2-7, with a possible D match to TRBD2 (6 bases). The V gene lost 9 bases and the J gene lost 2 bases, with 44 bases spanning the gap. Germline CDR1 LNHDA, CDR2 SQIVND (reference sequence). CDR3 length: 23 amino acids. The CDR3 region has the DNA TGTGCCAGCATCACTCTAGGTTTTACCCTCGGCCGGCGAAACCGGGACTCTGCCTACGAGCAGTACTTC. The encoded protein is CASITLGFTLGRRNRDSAYEQYF. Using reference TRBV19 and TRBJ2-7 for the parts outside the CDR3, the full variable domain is DGGITQSPKYLFRKEGQNVTLSCEQNLNHDAMYWYRQDPGQGLRLIYYSQIVNDFQKGDIAEGYSVSREKKESFPLTVTSAQKNPTAFYLCASITLGFTLGRRNRDSAYEQYFGPGTRLTVT.

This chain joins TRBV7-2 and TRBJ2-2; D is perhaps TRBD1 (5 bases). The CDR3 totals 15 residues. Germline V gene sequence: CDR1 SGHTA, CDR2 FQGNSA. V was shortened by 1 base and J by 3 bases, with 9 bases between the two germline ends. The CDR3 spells CASSLGQPYTGELFF. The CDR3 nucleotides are TGTGCCAGCAGCTTAGGACAGCCTTACACCGGGGAGCTGTTTTTT.